This T cell receptor (beta chain) is drawn from a study of neurological immune-mediated disorders. V gave up 3 bases and J gave up 7 bases, with 14 bases separating them. CDR1 and CDR2 (germline): SGDLS, YYNGEE. This CDR3 is built from 13 residues. One entry per CDR3 protein results from TCRdb running MiXCR on the 5' RACE reads. This table has over 35,000 distinct CDR3 sequences, over 2% appearing once. This clonotype has at least ten counts. What was sequenced was PBMCs. This TCR was recovered from a man aged 45-60 years with multiple sclerosis. This sequence joins TRBV9 and TRBJ2-7; D may be TRBD1 or TRBD2 (5 bases each). The DNA for the CDR3 is TGTGCCAGCAGCGGAGGGGTCGAGAGGGAGCAGTACTTC. It encodes CASSGGVEREQYF.